The 8 T cell receptor beta chains below all came from one sample that was sequenced in a study of blood T cell repertoires in COVID-19. TCRdb's table, derived via immunoSEQ multiplex PCR, lists solely in-frame clones and lacks some. The sample shows about 6,400 clones, more than 75% of them seen only once. The sample taken for sequencing was peripheral blood. The receptor source for this set is a human donor in a cohort sampled during active COVID-19.

This sequence joins TRBV9 and TRBJ2-3; D uncertain. The CDR3 contains 12 residues. Germline V lookup: CDR1 SGDLS, CDR2 YYNGEE. V shed 3 bases and J shed 0 bases, with 2 bases lying between them. CDR3 in amino acids: CASSASTDTQYF. In nucleotides, the CDR3 is TGTGCCAGCAGCGCGAGCACAGATACGCAGTATTTT. Full variable domain (rest looked up from reference TRBV9 and TRBJ2-3): DSGVTQTPKHLITATGQRVTLRCSPRSGDLSVYWYQQSLDQGLQFLIQYYNGEERAKGNILERFSAQQFPDLHSELNLSSLELGDSALYFCASSASTDTQYFGPGTRLTVL.

The chain combines TRBV9 with TRBJ2-2, with 7 nucleotides matching TRBD1. V lost 4 bases, J lost 3 bases, and 6 bases stayed unmatched. The CDR3 totals 15 residues. Germline CDR1 and CDR2: SGDLS and YYNGEE. CDR3 coding DNA: TGTGCCAGCAGCCTCTCCGGGACAGACACCGGGGAGCTGTTTTTT. Amino acids: CASSLSGTDTGELFF.

V gene TRBV7-6 combines with J gene TRBJ2-1, with 7 bases identical to TRBD2. This CDR3 comprises 17 residues. The germline CDR1 and CDR2 sequences are SGHVS and FNYEAQ. After removal of 0 bases from V and 0 bases from J, the junction contained 5 bases not matched to a gene. The CDR3 DNA reads as TGTGCCAGCAGCTTAGCCCTAGCGGCCGTCTCCTACAATGAGCAGTTCTTC. Protein: CASSLALAAVSYNEQFF. The variable domain in full, with the rest retrieved from reference TRBV7-6 and TRBJ2-1, is GAGVSQSPRYKVTKRGQDVALRCDPISGHVSLYWYRQALGQGPEFLTYFNYEAQQDKSGLPNDRFSAERPEGSISTLTIQRTEQRDSAMYRCASSLALAAVSYNEQFFGPGTRLTVL.

By share, this clone counts as medium-sized (0.01 to 0.1%). The V call is TRBV7-9, the J call TRBJ2-1; 8 positions match TRBD2. V trimming: 1 base; J trimming: 8 bases; junction bases outside the gene matches: 4. This CDR3 is 14 amino acids long. Germline loops: CDR1 SEHNR, CDR2 FQNEAQ (reference sequence). CDR3 sequence: CASSLGLAIYEQFF. As DNA, the CDR3 is TGTGCCAGCAGCTTAGGACTAGCGATCTATGAGCAGTTCTTC. Looking up the rest from reference TRBV7-9 and TRBJ2-1 gives the full variable domain: DTGVSQNPRHKITKRGQNVTFRCDPISEHNRLYWYRQTLGQGPEFLTYFQNEAQLEKSRLLSDRFSAERPKGSFSTLEIQRTEQGDSAMYLCASSLGLAIYEQFFGPGTRLTVL.

The V gene is TRBV24-1, the J gene TRBJ1-5, with TRBD1 matching over 8 bases. This CDR3 region has 13 residues. V trimming: 7 bases; J trimming: 5 bases; junction bases outside the gene matches: 3. Germline loops: CDR1 KGHDR, CDR2 SFDVKD. The CDR3 DNA is TGTGCCACCAGGACAGGGGAGGATCAGCCCCAGCATTTT. The encoded protein is CATRTGEDQPQHF.

The chain couples TRBV11-1 to TRBJ2-1, with 10 bases identical to TRBD1. The V gene end was trimmed by 5 bases and the J gene end by 3 bases; junction bases not matched to a gene: 7. The CDR3 has 16 residues. The germline gives CDR1 SGHAT, CDR2 FQDESV (reference sequence). CDR3 sequence: CASSHWTGGDYNEQFF. CDR3 in DNA: TGTGCCAGCAGCCACTGGACAGGGGGGGACTACAATGAGCAGTTCTTC.

J is TRBJ2-3 and V is TRBV3-1 (or the pseudogene TRBV3-2), with TRBD1 identical over 7 bases. This CDR3 contains 16 residues. Trimming cost V 4 bases and J 0 bases; bases outside gene matches: 7. The germline V gene encodes CDR1 LGHDT and CDR2 YNNKEL (reference sequence). The CDR3 spells CASSLHRGVSTDTQYF. The CDR3 DNA follows: TGTGCCAGCAGCCTTCACAGGGGAGTTAGCACAGATACGCAGTATTTT.

The V and J genes are TRBV28 and TRBJ1-5; tentatively, D is TRBD1 (6 bases). Germline V CDR1 and CDR2: MDHEN, SYDVKM. This CDR3 comprises 14 residues. The V end was cut by 6 bases, the J end by 8 bases, with 17 bases between. The CDR3 protein is CASSGGGPLEPQHF. The CDR3, as DNA: TGTGCCAGCAGCGGGGGGGGGCCCCTAGAGCCCCAGCATTTT.